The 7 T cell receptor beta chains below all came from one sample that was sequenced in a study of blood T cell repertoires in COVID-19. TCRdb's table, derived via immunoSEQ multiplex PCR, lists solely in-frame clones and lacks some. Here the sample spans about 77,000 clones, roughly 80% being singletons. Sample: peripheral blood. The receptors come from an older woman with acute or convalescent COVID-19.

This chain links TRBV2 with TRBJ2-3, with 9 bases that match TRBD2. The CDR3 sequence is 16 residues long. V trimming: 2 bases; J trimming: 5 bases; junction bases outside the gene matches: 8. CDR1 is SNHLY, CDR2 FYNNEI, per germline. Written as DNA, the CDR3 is TGTGCCAGCAGTGAAATGCGGGGGGGCGTGGTAGATACGCAGTATTTT. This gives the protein CASSEMRGGVVDTQYF.

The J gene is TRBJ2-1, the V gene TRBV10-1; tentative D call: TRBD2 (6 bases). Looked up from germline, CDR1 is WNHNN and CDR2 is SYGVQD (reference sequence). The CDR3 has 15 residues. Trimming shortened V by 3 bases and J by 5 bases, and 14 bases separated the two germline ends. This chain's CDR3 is CASSERGECDNEQFF. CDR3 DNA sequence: TGCGCCAGCAGTGAACGCGGGGAATGCGACAATGAGCAGTTCTTC.

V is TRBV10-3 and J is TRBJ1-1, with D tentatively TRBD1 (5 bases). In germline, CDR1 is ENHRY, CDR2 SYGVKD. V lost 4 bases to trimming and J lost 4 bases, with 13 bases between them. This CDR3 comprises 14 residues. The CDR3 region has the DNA TGTGCCATCAGTGCTTCAGGGTTTTCCACTGAAGCTTTCTTT. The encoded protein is CAISASGFSTEAFF.

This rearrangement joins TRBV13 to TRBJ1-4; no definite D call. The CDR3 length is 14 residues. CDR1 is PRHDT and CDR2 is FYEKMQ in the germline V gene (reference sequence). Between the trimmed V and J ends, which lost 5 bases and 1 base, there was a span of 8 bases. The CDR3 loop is CASSTRVTNEKLFF. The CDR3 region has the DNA TGTGCCAGCAGCACGCGGGTAACTAATGAAAAACTGTTTTTT. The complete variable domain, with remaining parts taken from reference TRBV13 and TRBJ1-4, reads AAGVIQSPRHLIKEKRETATLKCYPIPRHDTVYWYQQGPGQDPQFLISFYEKMQSDKGSIPDRFSAQQFSDYHSELNMSSLELGDSALYFCASSTRVTNEKLFFGSGTQLSVL.

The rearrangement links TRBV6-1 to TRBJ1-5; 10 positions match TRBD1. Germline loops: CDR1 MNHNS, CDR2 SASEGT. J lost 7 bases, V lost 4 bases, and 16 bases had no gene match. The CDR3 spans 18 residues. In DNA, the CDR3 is TGTGCCAGCAGTGCGACTAGGACAGGGGGGATTGGAGGGCAGCCCCAGCATTTT. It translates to CASSATRTGGIGGQPQHF.

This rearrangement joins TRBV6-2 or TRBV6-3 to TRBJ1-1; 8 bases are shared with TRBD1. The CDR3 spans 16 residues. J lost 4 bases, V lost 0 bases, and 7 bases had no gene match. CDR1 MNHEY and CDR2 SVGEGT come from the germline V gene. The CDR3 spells CASSYSIGQGTTEAFF. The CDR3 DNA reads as TGTGCCAGCAGTTACTCGATCGGACAGGGCACCACTGAAGCTTTCTTT.

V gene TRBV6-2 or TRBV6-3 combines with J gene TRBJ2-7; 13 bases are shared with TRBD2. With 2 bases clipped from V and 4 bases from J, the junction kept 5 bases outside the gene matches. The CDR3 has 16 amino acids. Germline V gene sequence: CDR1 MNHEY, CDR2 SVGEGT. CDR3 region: CASSYPSLAGGYEQYF. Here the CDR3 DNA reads TGTGCCAGCAGTTACCCCTCACTAGCGGGGGGGTACGAGCAGTACTTC.